One and the same sample provided the 15 T cell receptor beta chains below, sequenced in a study of blood T cell repertoires in COVID-19. Some clones are missing from TCRdb's copy, which holds only in-frame ones; the method was immunoSEQ multiplex PCR. The table lists about 270,000 clones, 89% of them singletons. Sequencing input: peripheral blood. The origin of the receptors is a man over 45 with acute or convalescent COVID-19.

The table lists this clone with a count of one. The CDR3 protein is CASSPYDSSYGYTF. The CDR3, as DNA: TGTGCCAGTAGTCCTTACGACAGTTCCTATGGCTACACCTTC. The rearrangement joins TRBV19 to TRBJ1-2, with D possibly TRBD1 on 5 matching bases. Germline CDR1 is LNHDA and CDR2 is SQIVND (reference sequence). The CDR3 runs to 14 residues. Trimming took 5 bases from V and 4 from J, leaving 14 bases between them.

The genes are TRBV4-1 and TRBJ2-7, with 7 bases identical to TRBD1. Unmatched junction bases numbered 7, after V lost 4 bases and J lost 4 bases. The CDR3 has 14 amino acids. Germline assignment: CDR1 MGHRA and CDR2 YSYEKL. The CDR3 here is CASSLSLQGYEQYF. The DNA of the CDR3 is TGCGCCAGCAGCCTTTCTCTACAGGGGTACGAGCAGTACTTC.

V is TRBV27 and J is TRBJ2-7, with D tentatively TRBD1 (5 bases). V was pared by 6 bases and J by 0 bases, with 9 bases between. The CDR3 runs to 13 residues. Germline V gene lookup returns CDR1 MNHEY and CDR2 SMNVEV (reference sequence). This CDR3 is CASRPRASYEQYF. DNA for the CDR3: TGTGCCAGCAGGCCCAGGGCCTCCTACGAGCAGTACTTC.

This sequence joins TRBV2 and TRBJ1-6, with D uncertain. The V end lost 3 bases, the J end lost 11 bases, and 8 bases lay between the germline ends. The germline CDR1 and CDR2 sequences are SNHLY and FYNNEI. CDR3 length: 12 amino acids. As DNA, the CDR3 is TGTGCCAGCAGTGACCGACAAGCACCCCTCCACTTT. Protein product: CASSDRQAPLHF.

V usage is TRBV10-1 and J usage is TRBJ2-2, with D perhaps TRBD1 (5 bases). The V end lost 5 bases, the J end lost 4 bases, and 11 bases lay between the germline ends. The CDR3 contains 14 residues. Germline assignment: CDR1 WNHNN and CDR2 SYGVQD (reference sequence). This CDR3 reads CASSSGSSTGELFF. In DNA form, the CDR3 reads TGCGCCAGCAGTTCAGGGTCGAGCACCGGGGAGCTGTTTTTT.

The J gene is TRBJ1-1, the V gene TRBV10-1, with a weak D call TRBD1 (5 bases). The germline V and J ends were trimmed by 1 base and 5 bases, with 8 bases remaining between them. Germline V gene lookup returns CDR1 WNHNN and CDR2 SYGVQD (reference sequence). This CDR3 has 13 residues. CDR3 sequence (DNA): TGCGCCAGCAGTGAGTTTGGGGGGACTGAAGCTTTCTTT. Amino acids: CASSEFGGTEAFF.

The gene calls are TRBV28 and TRBJ1-2, with D hard to call. The V gene lost 3 bases and the J gene lost 7 bases, with 6 bases spanning the gap. The germline V gene has CDR1 MDHEN and CDR2 SYDVKM. The CDR3 loop spans 11 amino acids. The CDR3 DNA sequence: TGTGCCAGCAGTTTTAACGGTGGCTACACCTTC. Its protein product is CASSFNGGYTF.

The table lists this clone with a few counts. J is TRBJ1-6 and V is TRBV3-1 (or the pseudogene TRBV3-2); the match to TRBD1 covers 7 bases. This CDR3 comprises 14 residues. The V gene's germline CDR1 is LGHDT and CDR2 YNNKEL (reference sequence). The V segment lost 7 bases and the J segment 5 bases; nucleotides outside the gene matches: 5. The DNA for the CDR3 is TGTGCCAGCACCACCGGGACAGATAATTCACCCCTCCACTTT. Amino acid sequence: CASTTGTDNSPLHF.

V usage is TRBV7-3 and J usage is TRBJ1-1; D not resolved. The CDR3 has 13 amino acids. Germline V gene sequence: CDR1 SGHTA, CDR2 FQGTGA. V shed 3 bases and J shed 1 base, with 6 bases lying between them. For the CDR3, the DNA is TGTGCCAGCAGCTTCAACACGAACACTGAAGCTTTCTTT. Translation: CASSFNTNTEAFF.

The rearrangement joins TRBV10-3 to TRBJ2-2, with D maybe TRBD1 (5 bases). The V end lost 8 bases, the J end lost 2 bases, and 6 bases lay between the germline ends. This CDR3 is built from 12 residues. CDR1 is ENHRY, CDR2 SYGVKD, per germline. This CDR3 is CAIGANTGELFF. The CDR3 DNA follows: TGTGCCATCGGGGCAAACACCGGGGAGCTGTTTTTT.

The chain links TRBV6-5 to TRBJ2-2; the D gene is possibly TRBD2 (5 bases). The CDR3 loop spans 13 amino acids. The V gene lost 1 base and the J gene lost 15 bases, with 15 bases spanning the gap. Per germline, CDR1 MNHEY and CDR2 SVGAGI. The CDR3: CASSYFSGERLFF. Here the CDR3 DNA reads TGTGCCAGCAGTTACTTTTCCGGGGAAAGGTTGTTTTTT.

The chain combines TRBV11-2 with TRBJ2-7; D not certain. Germline V lookup: CDR1 SGHAT, CDR2 FQNNGV. V was pared by 1 base and J by 4 bases, with 5 bases between. This CDR3 contains 12 residues. CDR3 protein: CASSLGRYEQYF. The CDR3, as DNA: TGTGCCAGCAGCTTAGGTCGTTACGAGCAGTACTTC.

The CDR3 is CASSQDGRYGYTF. CDR3 DNA: TGTGCCAGCAGCCAAGATGGCCGCTATGGCTACACCTTC. The chain has TRBV7-8 and TRBJ1-2, with unresolved D. Germline V gives CDR1 SGHVS, CDR2 FQNEAQ. Deletions cut 5 bases from V and 4 bases from J, with 11 bases between. CDR3 length: 13 residues.

The gene calls are TRBV11-2 and TRBJ2-3; 7 nucleotides line up with TRBD2. The CDR3 runs 14 residues. CDR1 is SGHAT and CDR2 is FQNNGV in the germline V gene. V lost 1 base, J lost 2 bases, and 0 bases stayed unmatched. The CDR3, as DNA: TGTGCCAGCAGCTTAGGGGACTACACAGATACGCAGTATTTT. Its protein is CASSLGDYTDTQYF.

This clone has just one count. The chain recombines TRBV18 with TRBJ1-1; D is unclear. V gave up 3 bases and J gave up 3 bases, with 11 bases separating them. Per germline, CDR1 KGHSH and CDR2 LQKENI. CDR3 length: 14 residues. In DNA, the CDR3 is TGTGCCAGCTCACCCCTACAGCGGGACACTGAAGCTTTCTTT. It is translated as CASSPLQRDTEAFF. Filled out from reference TRBV18 and TRBJ1-1, the complete variable domain reads NAGVMQNPRHLVRRRGQEARLRCSPMKGHSHVYWYRQLPEEGLKFMVYLQKENIIDESGMPKERFSAEFPKEGPSILRIQQVVRGDSAAYFCASSPLQRDTEAFFGQGTRLTVV.